This T cell receptor beta chain is drawn from a study of shared clonotypes between healthy human individuals. Study-wide points: Clonotype sharing among donors, it was expected, would be affected by sequencing depth.

Points on this clone: Antigen specificity is unknown.

V shed 7 bases and J shed 3 bases, with 16 bases lying between them. This CDR3 comprises 14 residues. Germline V gives CDR1 MDHEN, CDR2 SYDVKM. Profiled with immunoSEQ multiplex PCR; TCRdb holds only in-frame clones, not every one. The sample records roughly 2.6 million clones, approximately 94% being singletons. The V call is TRBV28, the J call TRBJ2-7; a weak D match, TRBD2 (6 bases). Material for sequencing was naive CD4+ T cells sorted from blood. The sample's subset: CD45RA+ positively selected. This TCR derives from a man aged 18 to 30 in good health. The CDR3 bases are TGTGCCAGCAACTACCCCGGGGGAAGCTACGAGCAGTACTTC. It specifies CASNYPGGSYEQYF.